This is a list of T cell receptor beta chains from one sample in a study of response to subunit inactivated influenza vaccine. Each CDR3 protein gets one entry after TCRdb re-called the RT-PCR reads with MiXCR. Counted here are around 570,000 distinct CDR3 sequences, 7.6% occurring once; the ten biggest clones make up under 15%. The source was PBMCs from blood, collected 23 months after vaccination. Receptors were obtained from a man in his fifties or sixties who received an inactivated influenza vaccine. Each CDR3 is given with its conserved first and last residue. Each record gives: clone size, J gene, D gene, V gene, CDR3 DNA, CDR3 protein. A D gene is named only where the DNA matches it firmly. Size tells how often a clone was seen (once, few, many) or the class of an expanded clone, and some rows leave it out.

few TRBJ1-1 TRBD1 TRBV6-1 TGTGCCAGCGGAACAGGGGGCGGGCGAGACACTGAAGCTTTCTTT CASGTGGGRDTEAFF
many TRBJ1-4 . TRBV4-2 TGTGCCAGCAGCCAAGATCGGGACTTGCAATATCTGTTTTTT CASSQDRDLQYLFF
. TRBJ2-3 . TRBV18 TGTGCCAGCTCACCGACACGCGGAAAGACCGGGACAGATACGCAGTATTTT CASSPTRGKTGTDTQYF
many TRBJ2-4 . TRBV7-2 TGTGCCAGCAGCTTTCCTGGTTTCATTCAGTACTTC CASSFPGFIQYF
few TRBJ2-1 . TRBV7-2 TGTGCCAGCAGCTCCCTTAGCGACAATGAGCAGTTCTTC CASSSLSDNEQFF
few TRBJ1-6 TRBD1 TRBV9 TGTGCCAGCAGCTCTTCTCTCGGACAGGGGGCTAATTCACCCCTCCACTTT CASSSSLGQGANSPLHF
. TRBJ1-2 . TRBV27 TGTGCCAGCAGTGCCAGGGGAAATGGGGGCTACACCTTC CASSARGNGGYTF
few TRBJ2-5 . TRBV3-1 TGTGCCAGCAGCGCCCTCGGGGGCGAGACCCAGTACTTC CASSALGGETQYF
many TRBJ2-7 . TRBV5-1 TGCGCCAGCAGCTTCTACGAATTGGACCGAGTTGAGCAGTACTTC CASSFYELDRVEQYF
few TRBJ2-3 . TRBV3-1 TGTGCCAGCAGCCACATCACAGATACGCAGTATTTT CASSHITDTQYF
. TRBJ2-5 TRBD2 TRBV20-1 TGCAGCGCATCGGGACCCCGGGAGGGGCACGAGACCCAGTACTTC CSASGPREGHETQYF
many TRBJ2-1 . TRBV27 TGTGCCAGCAGTCCCGACAGCTACAATGAGCAGTTCTTC CASSPDSYNEQFF
many TRBJ1-1 . TRBV5-6 TGTGCCAGCAGTTCCGACCCAAGGGGGACTGAAGCTTTCTTT CASSSDPRGTEAFF
many TRBJ2-2 TRBD1 TRBV9 TGTGCCAGCAGTGTCCAGGGGGCGAACACCGGGGAGCTGTTTTTT CASSVQGANTGELFF
many TRBJ2-1 . TRBV7-2 TGTGCCAGCAGCTCAAACAATGAGCAGTTCTTC CASSSNNEQFF
few TRBJ2-7 . TRBV5-1 TGCGCCAGCAGCCGAGAGGGTGGGGACTACGAGCAGTACTTC CASSREGGDYEQYF
many TRBJ2-7 . TRBV7-6 TGTGCCAGCAGCTTAGGCGTAGGGTCCTACGAGCAGTACTTC CASSLGVGSYEQYF
. TRBJ1-1 . TRBV6-1 TGTGCCAGCAGACCGACAGGCCAGAACACTGAAGCTTTCTTT CASRPTGQNTEAFF
many TRBJ2-1 . TRBV7-9 TGTGCCAGCAGCTCCTTCCTGGAGCGCTACAATGAGCAGTTCTTC CASSSFLERYNEQFF
. TRBJ2-1 . TRBV6-6 TGTGCCAGCAGCCCCGCGCTCCGGGAGCAGTTCTTC CASSPALREQFF
. TRBJ1-2 . TRBV7-8 TGTGCCAGCAGCTTAGGGGGGGAGGTCTATGGCTACACCTTC CASSLGGEVYGYTF
few TRBJ2-7 . TRBV20-1 TGCAGTCCACGGGGGGCCGTGACCTACGAGCAGTACTTC CSPRGAVTYEQYF
. TRBJ2-5 TRBD2 TRBV19 TGTGCCAGTAGTAAACACAGCGGGGGGGCCGAGACCCAGTACTTC CASSKHSGGAETQYF
many TRBJ2-5 . TRBV7-2 TGTGCCAGCAGCTTAAACTCCAAAGAGACCCAGTACTTC CASSLNSKETQYF
. TRBJ2-5 . TRBV5-1 TGCGCCAGCAGCTTGGAGGGCAGATTGGAGACCCAGTACTTC CASSLEGRLETQYF
many TRBJ2-7 TRBD2 TRBV27 TGTGCCAGCAGTAGACTAGCGGGGGGAACAACCTCCTACGAGCAGTACTTC CASSRLAGGTTSYEQYF
many TRBJ2-7 TRBD2 TRBV15 TGTGCCACCAGCAGACGGACTAGCGGGAGGGCCGACGAGCAGTACTTC CATSRRTSGRADEQYF
many TRBJ1-3 . TRBV7-2 TGTGCCAGCAGCTTAAAAGGCCCCAGGGTTTCTGGAAACACCATATATTTT CASSLKGPRVSGNTIYF
many TRBJ2-7 TRBD2 TRBV7-8 TGTGCCAGCAGCCTTGGGACTAGCTGGCTCTACGAGCAGTACTTC CASSLGTSWLYEQYF
many TRBJ1-3 . TRBV21-1 TGTGCCAGCAGCCCTGACGGTGAAAACACCATATATTTT CASSPDGENTIYF
few TRBJ1-3 . TRBV5-1 TGCGCCAGCAGCTTGGCCGGGACACAATCTGGAAACACCATATATTTT CASSLAGTQSGNTIYF
few TRBJ1-2 . TRBV7-9 TGTGCCAGCAGCCGGACAGTCTATGGCTACACCTTC CASSRTVYGYTF
few TRBJ1-5 TRBD1 TRBV5-1 TGCGCCAGCAGTAAAGAGGGACAGAGCAATCAGCCCCAGCATTTT CASSKEGQSNQPQHF
. TRBJ2-7 TRBD2 TRBV20-1 TGCAGTGCTAGAGATTCGGGACTAGCGGGAGGGACCTACGAGCAGTACTTC CSARDSGLAGGTYEQYF
few TRBJ2-1 . TRBV12-3/TRBV12-4 TGTGCCAGCAGTCCACCCGAGCGCAAAGGGGGTGAGCAGTTCTTC CASSPPERKGGEQFF
few TRBJ2-6 TRBD2 TRBV5-6 TGTGCCAGCAATCGGGGGGGGACTGGGGCCAACGTCCTGACTTTC CASNRGGTGANVLTF
. TRBJ2-2 . TRBV20-1 TGCAGTGCTACCAGGGGGGGCGGGGAGCTGTTTTTT CSATRGGGELFF
. TRBJ2-7 TRBD2 TRBV10-3 TGTGCCATCAGTGAAAGGACTAGCCCCGACTACGAGCAGTACTTC CAISERTSPDYEQYF
many TRBJ1-1 . TRBV20-1 TGCAGTGCTAGAGATACTGAAGCTTTCTTT CSARDTEAFF
many TRBJ1-5 . TRBV6-5 TGTGCCAGCAGTCTCGAGACACTTAATCAGCCCCAGCATTTT CASSLETLNQPQHF
few TRBJ2-3 . TRBV4-3 TGCGCCAGCAGCCAAGAGGAGAGGATTGATACGCAGTATTTT CASSQEERIDTQYF
many TRBJ2-6 . TRBV29-1 TGCAGCGTTGAAGATGTATCTGGGGCCAACGTCCTGACTTTC CSVEDVSGANVLTF
. TRBJ2-1 . TRBV5-1 TGCGCCAGCAGCTTAGCCCGGCAATCCTACAATGAGCAGTTCTTC CASSLARQSYNEQFF
. TRBJ2-1 . TRBV5-1 TGCGCCAGCAGTGCAGGCAACAATGAGCAGTTCTTC CASSAGNNEQFF
many TRBJ2-2 . TRBV11-3 TGTGCCAGCAGCTTAGATCTGGCAGGCACCGGGGAGCTGTTTTTT CASSLDLAGTGELFF
few TRBJ2-7 TRBD2 TRBV4-2 TGTGCCAGCAGCCCTAAGGTAACTAGCGGATTCTACGAGCAGTACTTC CASSPKVTSGFYEQYF
few TRBJ2-5 . TRBV6-2/TRBV6-3 TGTGCCAGCAGTTTTCCAGGGTCAGCGGAGACCCAGTACTTC CASSFPGSAETQYF
few TRBJ2-7 TRBD1 TRBV7-8 TGTGCCAGCAGCAGTGCAGGGGGCCGGGGAGAGCAGTACTTC CASSSAGGRGEQYF
. TRBJ1-5 . TRBV7-8 TGTGCCAGCAGCTTAGCGGCCAGGATGGGCAATCAGCCCCAGCATTTT CASSLAARMGNQPQHF
many TRBJ2-7 . TRBV4-1 TGCGCCAGCAGCCAAGATCTCCGGACAGCGTTTTTGGACGAGCAGTACTTC CASSQDLRTAFLDEQYF
many TRBJ1-5 . TRBV5-1 TGCGCCAGCAGCTGGGGTGACAGGCAAGATCAGCCCCAGCATTTT CASSWGDRQDQPQHF
. TRBJ2-2 TRBD1 TRBV6-5 TGTGCCAGCAGTTACGGGACAGGGTTTGGTTCGAACACCGGGGAGCTGTTTTTT CASSYGTGFGSNTGELFF
. TRBJ2-1 TRBD2 TRBV9 TGTGCCAGCAGCGTAGCAAGCGGGGGGCCCGGGTTTAATGAGCAGTTCTTC CASSVASGGPGFNEQFF
. TRBJ1-4 . TRBV12-3/TRBV12-4 TGTGCCAGCAGTGGACAGCCCGCAACTAATGAAAAACTGTTTTTT CASSGQPATNEKLFF
many TRBJ1-5 . TRBV5-1 TGCGCCAGCAGCTTGGGGGACAATCAGCCCCAGCATTTT CASSLGDNQPQHF
. TRBJ2-7 TRBD1 TRBV20-1 TGCAGTGTCTCCCCAGGGACAGTCTACGAGCAGTACTTC CSVSPGTVYEQYF
many TRBJ2-3 . TRBV20-1 TGCAGTGCTAGAGTGACAAGAAGCACAGATACGCAGTATTTT CSARVTRSTDTQYF
few TRBJ2-5 . TRBV11-2 TGTGCCAGCAGCTTAAGGGTGGGAGGTGAGACCCAGTACTTC CASSLRVGGETQYF
few TRBJ2-3 TRBD1 TRBV27 TGTGCCAGCAGTTTCAGGTCGACAGGGGGAATTGGCGATACGCAGTATTTT CASSFRSTGGIGDTQYF